These 9 T cell receptor beta chains share one sample of origin, sequenced in a study of response to subunit inactivated influenza vaccine. TCRdb re-analysed the RT-PCR reads in MiXCR, keeping a single row per CDR3 protein. The repertoire includes around 250,000 distinct CDR3 sequences, over 9% of them detected once, and roughly 7.7% sits in the top ten. This sample comprised non-naive T cells sorted from PBMCs, obtained roughly 2 weeks before vaccination. These receptors all stem from a man aged 50 or older who received an inactivated influenza vaccine.

The table lists this clonotype with many counts. The chain carries TRBV10-1 and TRBJ1-1; unclear D gene. The V gene's germline CDR1 is WNHNN and CDR2 SYGVQD (reference sequence). The CDR3 runs to 12 residues. V was pared by 6 bases and J by 5 bases, with 10 bases between. CDR3 nucleotides: TGCGCCAGCAGCCAGAGACGGACTGAAGCTTTCTTT. Protein: CASSQRRTEAFF.

This clonotype was detected only a few times. V gene TRBV2 combines with J gene TRBJ2-7; 9 bases match TRBD1. The CDR3 consists of 16 residues. Germline CDR1 is SNHLY and CDR2 is FYNNEI. Unmatched junction bases numbered 7, after V lost 1 base and J lost 3 bases. The DNA of the CDR3 is TGTGCCAGCAGTGAAGGGAGGACAGGGGCTGGCTACGAGCAGTACTTC. It encodes CASSEGRTGAGYEQYF.

The chain is built from TRBV3-1 and TRBJ2-5, with D perhaps given as TRBD1 or TRBD2 (6 bases each). CDR3 length equals 12 residues. Trimming shortened V by 10 bases and J by 4 bases, and 13 bases separated the two germline ends. Germline CDR1 reads LGHDT; CDR2 reads YNNKEL (reference sequence). The CDR3 nucleotides read TGTGCCATTTGGGGGCGGGGAGAGACCCAGTACTTC. Its translation: CAIWGRGETQYF.

The chain has TRBV29-1 and TRBJ2-7; D perhaps matches TRBD1 (6 bases). The CDR3 consists of 14 residues. Germline V gene lookup returns CDR1 SQVTM and CDR2 ANQGSEA. The V end was cut by 5 bases, the J end by 2 bases, with 16 bases between. As DNA, the CDR3 is TGCAGCGTTCAGACAGGAGACACCCCCTACGAGCAGTACTTC. Protein product: CSVQTGDTPYEQYF.

This clonotype was counted at least ten times. The CDR3: CASSPFTGGLQETQYF. The CDR3 region has the DNA TGTGCCAGCTCACCATTCACAGGGGGCCTTCAAGAGACCCAGTACTTC. The chain links TRBV18 to TRBJ2-5; 9 positions agree with TRBD1. CDR3 size: 16 residues. The V segment lost 2 bases and the J segment 2 bases; nucleotides outside the gene matches: 6. The germline gives CDR1 KGHSH, CDR2 LQKENI.

The rearrangement joins TRBV7-2 to TRBJ1-5; the match to TRBD1 covers 7 bases. The CDR3 length is 13 residues. V was pared by 5 bases and J by 6 bases, with 4 bases of the junction left unmatched. CDR1 and CDR2 (germline): SGHTA, FQGNSA. The CDR3: CASSQGTAQPQHF. In DNA form, the CDR3 reads TGTGCCAGCAGCCAGGGGACAGCTCAGCCCCAGCATTTT.

This clonotype was counted at least ten times. This chain links TRBV20-1 with TRBJ2-5; D is possibly TRBD2 (6 bases). CDR1 is DFQATT, CDR2 SNEGSKA, per germline (reference sequence). V was clipped by 0 bases and J by 4 bases, with 15 bases between them. The CDR3 contains 15 residues. The CDR3 loop reads CSARDGGLVLETQYF. In nucleotides, the CDR3 is TGCAGTGCTAGAGATGGAGGGCTAGTGCTAGAGACCCAGTACTTC.

This clonotype was seen many times. The V call is TRBV7-2, the J call TRBJ2-3, with 9 bases lining up with TRBD2. CDR1 and CDR2 from the germline V gene are SGHTA and FQGNSA. Trimming cost V 8 bases and J 3 bases; bases outside gene matches: 6. The CDR3 totals 14 residues. Here the CDR3 reads CASARGGRTDTQYF. The DNA of the CDR3 is TGTGCCAGCGCGCGGGGGGGCCGAACAGATACGCAGTATTTT.

There are many counts of this clonotype. The chain carries TRBV5-1 and TRBJ2-1, with D possibly TRBD2 on 5 matching bases. The V end lost 0 bases, the J end lost 0 bases, and 7 bases lay between the germline ends. The CDR3 loop spans 15 amino acids. CDR1 and CDR2 (germline): SGHRS, YFSETQ. The CDR3 DNA is TGCGCCAGCAGCTTGGAAGCGGCCTCCTACAATGAGCAGTTCTTC. Protein product: CASSLEAASYNEQFF.